This T cell receptor beta chain was captured by sequencing in a study of blood T cell repertoires in COVID-19. Authors' analysis steps: Amplifying reference gene primers gave estimates of nucleated cell counts. TCRdb keeps only in-frame clones here, not all; method: immunoSEQ multiplex PCR. The V and J calls and clone size are taken from that table; D and trimming were inferred from the DNA. The sample comprises 150,000 to 200,000 clones, approximately 89% of which are singletons, and roughly 2.5% rests with the top ten. This sequence was found in a man aged 40-50 years with active or convalescent COVID-19. The sample taken for sequencing was peripheral blood.

The CDR3 DNA follows: TGTGCCAGCAGTTACGGTTCCGGGATCCAAGAGACCCAGTACTTC. Translating gives CASSYGSGIQETQYF. This chain uses TRBV6-5 with TRBJ2-5; weak D call: TRBD2 (5 bases). Trimming took 2 bases from V and 1 from J, leaving 11 bases between them. This CDR3 has 15 amino acids. CDR1 MNHEY and CDR2 SVGAGI come from the germline V gene.